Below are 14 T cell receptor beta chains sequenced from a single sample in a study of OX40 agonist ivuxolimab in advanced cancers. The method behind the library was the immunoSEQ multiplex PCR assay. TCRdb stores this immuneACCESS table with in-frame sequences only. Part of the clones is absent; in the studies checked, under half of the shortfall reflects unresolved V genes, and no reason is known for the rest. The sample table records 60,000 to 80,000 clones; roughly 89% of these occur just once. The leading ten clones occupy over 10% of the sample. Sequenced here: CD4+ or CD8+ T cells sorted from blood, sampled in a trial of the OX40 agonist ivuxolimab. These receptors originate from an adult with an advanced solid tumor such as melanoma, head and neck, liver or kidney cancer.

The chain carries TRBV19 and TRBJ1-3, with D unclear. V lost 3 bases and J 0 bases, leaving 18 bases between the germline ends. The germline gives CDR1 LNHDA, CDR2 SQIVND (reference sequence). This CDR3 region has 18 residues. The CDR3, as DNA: TGTGCCAGTAGTATTATGGGCGGGTACGGAGACTCTGGAAACACCATATATTTT. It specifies CASSIMGGYGDSGNTIYF.

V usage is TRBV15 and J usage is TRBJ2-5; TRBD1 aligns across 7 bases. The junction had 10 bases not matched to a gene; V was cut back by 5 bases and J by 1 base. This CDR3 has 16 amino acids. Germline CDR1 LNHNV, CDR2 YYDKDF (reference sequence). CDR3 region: CATSGPSRDSQETQYF. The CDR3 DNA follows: TGTGCCACCAGCGGACCATCACGGGACAGCCAAGAGACCCAGTACTTC.

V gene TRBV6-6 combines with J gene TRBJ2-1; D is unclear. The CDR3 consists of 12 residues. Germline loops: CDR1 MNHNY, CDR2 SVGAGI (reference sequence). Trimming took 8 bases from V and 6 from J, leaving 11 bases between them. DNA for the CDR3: TGTGCCAGCGGCCGCAGGTTCAATGAGCAGTTCTTC. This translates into CASGRRFNEQFF.

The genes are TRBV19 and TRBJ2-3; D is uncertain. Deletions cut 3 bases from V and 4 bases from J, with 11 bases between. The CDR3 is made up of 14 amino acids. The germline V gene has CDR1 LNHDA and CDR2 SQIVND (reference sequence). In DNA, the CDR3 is TGTGCCAGTAGTATTATCTTCGGCTCAGATACGCAGTATTTT. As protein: CASSIIFGSDTQYF.

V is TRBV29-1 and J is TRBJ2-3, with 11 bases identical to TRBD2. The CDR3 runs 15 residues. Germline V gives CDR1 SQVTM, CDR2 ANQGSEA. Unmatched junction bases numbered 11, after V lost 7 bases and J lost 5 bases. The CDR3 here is CSAIVSGRGRDTQYF. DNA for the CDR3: TGCAGCGCCATAGTTAGCGGGAGGGGGAGAGATACGCAGTATTTT.

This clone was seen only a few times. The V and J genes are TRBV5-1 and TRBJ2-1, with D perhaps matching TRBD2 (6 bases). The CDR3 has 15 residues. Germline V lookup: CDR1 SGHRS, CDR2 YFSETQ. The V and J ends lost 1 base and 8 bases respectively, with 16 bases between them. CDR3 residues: CASSLTGEVDDEQFF. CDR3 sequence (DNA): TGCGCCAGCAGCTTGACGGGGGAGGTTGACGATGAGCAGTTCTTC.

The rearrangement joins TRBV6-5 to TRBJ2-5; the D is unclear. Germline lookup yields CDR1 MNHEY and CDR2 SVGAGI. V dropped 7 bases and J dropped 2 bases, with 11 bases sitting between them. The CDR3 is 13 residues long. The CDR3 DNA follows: TGTGCCAGCACTTCTCTCAGGCAAGAGACCCAGTACTTC. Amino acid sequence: CASTSLRQETQYF.

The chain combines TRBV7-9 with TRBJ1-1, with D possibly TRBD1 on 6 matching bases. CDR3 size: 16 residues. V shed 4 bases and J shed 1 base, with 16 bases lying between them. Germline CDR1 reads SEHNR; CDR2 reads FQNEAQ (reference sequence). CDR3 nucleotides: TGTGCCAGCAGCTCCGGACAGCAAACCTGGAACACTGAAGCTTTCTTT. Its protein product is CASSSGQQTWNTEAFF.

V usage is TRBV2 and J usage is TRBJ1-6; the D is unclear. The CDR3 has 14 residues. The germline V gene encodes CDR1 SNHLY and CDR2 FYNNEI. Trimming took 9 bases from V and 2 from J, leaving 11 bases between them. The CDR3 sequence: CASAGLPYNSPLHF. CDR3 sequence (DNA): TGTGCCAGTGCCGGACTCCCCTATAATTCACCCCTCCACTTT.

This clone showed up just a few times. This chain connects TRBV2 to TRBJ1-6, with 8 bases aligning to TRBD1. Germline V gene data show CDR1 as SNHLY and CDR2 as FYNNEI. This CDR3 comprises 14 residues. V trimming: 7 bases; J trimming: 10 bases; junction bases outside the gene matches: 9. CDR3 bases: TGTGCCAGCATACGGACAGGGCTGGGATCACCCCTCCACTTT. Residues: CASIRTGLGSPLHF.

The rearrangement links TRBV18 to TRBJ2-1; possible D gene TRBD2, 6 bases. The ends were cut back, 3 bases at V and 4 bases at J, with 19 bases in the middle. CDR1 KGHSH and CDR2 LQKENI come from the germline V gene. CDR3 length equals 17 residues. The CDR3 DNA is TGTGCCAGCTCACCTTATAATGGGGGGTCGTCGTACAATGAGCAGTTCTTC. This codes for CASSPYNGGSSYNEQFF. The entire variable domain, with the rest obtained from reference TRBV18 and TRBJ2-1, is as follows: NAGVMQNPRHLVRRRGQEARLRCSPMKGHSHVYWYRQLPEEGLKFMVYLQKENIIDESGMPKERFSAEFPKEGPSILRIQQVVRGDSAAYFCASSPYNGGSSYNEQFFGPGTRLTVL.

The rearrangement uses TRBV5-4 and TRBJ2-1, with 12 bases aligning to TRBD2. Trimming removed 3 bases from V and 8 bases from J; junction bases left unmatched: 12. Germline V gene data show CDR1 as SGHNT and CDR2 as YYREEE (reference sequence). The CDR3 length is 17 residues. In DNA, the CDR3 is TGTGCCAGCAGCTCGACTAGCGGGAGTAGAACGGGGGATGAGCAGTTCTTC. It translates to CASSSTSGSRTGDEQFF.

The CDR3 here is CAGGLAVNTGELFF. CDR3 nucleotides: TGTGCCGGAGGACTAGCGGTGAACACCGGGGAGCTGTTTTTT. The chain carries TRBV7-9 and TRBJ2-2; TRBD2 agrees at 10 bases. V lost 11 bases to trimming and J lost 1 base; unmatched junction nucleotides: 4. The CDR3 contains 14 residues. In germline, CDR1 is SEHNR, CDR2 FQNEAQ (reference sequence).

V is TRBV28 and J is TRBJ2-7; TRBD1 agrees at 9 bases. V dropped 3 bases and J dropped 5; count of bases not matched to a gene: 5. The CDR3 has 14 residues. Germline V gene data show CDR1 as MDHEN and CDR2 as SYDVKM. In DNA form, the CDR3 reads TGTGCCAGCAGTTTTTACAGGGGGCGGGACGAGCAGTACTTC. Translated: CASSFYRGRDEQYF.